A selection of T cell receptor beta chains follows, all from one sample in a study of blood T cell repertoires in COVID-19. Assay used: immunoSEQ multiplex PCR; TCRdb lists only in-frame clones, some missing. This table has approximately 120,000 clones, around 80% appearing once. The sequencing sample was made of peripheral blood. The receptors shown here come from a human donor in a cohort sampled during active COVID-19. Each CDR3 is given with its conserved first and last residue. The D gene is left open where the match is weak. Not all rows give a size; the values are once, few, many and, for expanded clones, a class.

CDR3 length: 13
clone size: once
D gene: NA
J gene: TRBJ2-7
V gene: TRBV19
CDR3 protein: CASSIQGRHEQYF
CDR3 DNA: TGTGCCAGTAGTATACAGGGTCGGCACGAGCAGTACTTC

CDR3 length: 13
clone size: NA
D gene: NA
J gene: TRBJ2-2
V gene: TRBV9
CDR3 protein: CASSPRQDGELFF
CDR3 DNA: TGTGCCAGCAGCCCCCGGCAGGACGGGGAGCTGTTTTTT

CDR3 length: 16
clone size: many
D gene: NA
J gene: TRBJ2-7
V gene: TRBV14
CDR3 protein: CASPQNRDNPRYEQYF
CDR3 DNA: TGTGCCAGCCCCCAGAACCGGGACAACCCCCGGTACGAGCAGTACTTC

CDR3 length: 15
clone size: NA
D gene: NA
J gene: TRBJ2-7
V gene: TRBV6-1
CDR3 protein: CASSEGVGRYHEQYF
CDR3 DNA: TGTGCCAGCAGTGAAGGCGTCGGTCGGTACCACGAGCAGTACTTC

CDR3 length: 17
clone size: NA
D gene: TRBD2
J gene: TRBJ2-1
V gene: TRBV10-1
CDR3 protein: CASSELASGGADNEQFF
CDR3 DNA: TGCGCCAGCAGTGAGTTGGCTAGCGGGGGGGCCGACAATGAGCAGTTCTTC

CDR3 length: 15
clone size: once
D gene: NA
J gene: TRBJ1-3
V gene: TRBV7-9
CDR3 protein: CASSQERGSGNTIYF
CDR3 DNA: TGTGCCAGCAGTCAAGAAAGGGGGTCCGGAAACACCATATATTTT

CDR3 length: 15
clone size: once
D gene: TRBD2
J gene: TRBJ2-3
V gene: TRBV19
CDR3 protein: CASSILAGETDTQYF
CDR3 DNA: TGTGCCAGTAGTATCCTAGCGGGGGAAACAGATACGCAGTATTTT

CDR3 length: 14
clone size: NA
D gene: TRBD1
J gene: TRBJ2-2
V gene: TRBV5-1
CDR3 protein: CASSQGTASGELFF
CDR3 DNA: TGCGCCAGCAGCCAAGGGACAGCTTCAGGGGAGCTGTTTTTT

CDR3 length: 15
clone size: NA
D gene: NA
J gene: TRBJ1-1
V gene: TRBV6-6
CDR3 protein: CASSYPREPNTEAFF
CDR3 DNA: TGTGCCAGCAGTTATCCCCGAGAACCTAACACTGAAGCTTTCTTT

CDR3 length: 14
clone size: few
D gene: NA
J gene: TRBJ1-5
V gene: TRBV6-1
CDR3 protein: CASSESNRNQPQHF
CDR3 DNA: TGTGCCAGCAGTGAATCTAACAGGAATCAGCCCCAGCATTTT

CDR3 length: 14
clone size: NA
D gene: NA
J gene: TRBJ2-5
V gene: TRBV27
CDR3 protein: CASSRRDWQETQYF
CDR3 DNA: TGTGCCAGCAGCCGCCGGGACTGGCAAGAGACCCAGTACTTC

CDR3 length: 14
clone size: few
D gene: NA
J gene: TRBJ1-6
V gene: TRBV3-1/TRBV3-2
CDR3 protein: CASSPQNRNSPLHF
CDR3 DNA: TGTGCCAGCAGCCCCCAGAATCGTAATTCACCCCTCCACTTT

CDR3 length: 17
clone size: NA
D gene: TRBD2
J gene: TRBJ2-1
V gene: TRBV5-1
CDR3 protein: CASSSGSSGGAYNEQFF
CDR3 DNA: TGCGCCAGCAGCTCTGGATCTAGCGGGGGGGCCTACAATGAGCAGTTCTTC

CDR3 length: 16
clone size: few
D gene: TRBD2
J gene: TRBJ2-1
V gene: TRBV5-1
CDR3 protein: CASSLVGGGAYNEQFF
CDR3 DNA: TGCGCCAGCAGCTTGGTTGGCGGGGGGGCCTACAATGAGCAGTTCTTC

CDR3 length: 16
clone size: NA
D gene: TRBD1
J gene: TRBJ1-3
V gene: TRBV10-2
CDR3 protein: CASSGQAPFSGNTIYF
CDR3 DNA: TGCGCCAGCAGCGGACAGGCCCCTTTCTCTGGAAACACCATATATTTT

CDR3 length: 15
clone size: NA
D gene: NA
J gene: TRBJ1-4
V gene: TRBV3-1/TRBV3-2
CDR3 protein: CASSLNGGLMEKLFF
CDR3 DNA: TGTGCCAGCAGCCTTAACGGGGGGCTGATGGAAAAACTGTTTTTT

CDR3 length: 12
clone size: few
D gene: NA
J gene: TRBJ2-7
V gene: TRBV6-5
CDR3 protein: CAIRGSSYEQYF
CDR3 DNA: TGTGCCATAAGAGGCAGTTCCTACGAGCAGTACTTC

CDR3 length: 16
clone size: NA
D gene: NA
J gene: TRBJ1-4
V gene: TRBV5-1
CDR3 protein: CASSLQLQGQGEKLFF
CDR3 DNA: TGCGCCAGCAGCTTACAATTACAGGGTCAAGGTGAAAAACTGTTTTTT

CDR3 length: 18
clone size: NA
D gene: NA
J gene: TRBJ2-3
V gene: TRBV19
CDR3 protein: CASSPTAAYLTFTDTQYF
CDR3 DNA: TGTGCCAGTAGTCCGACTGCCGCATACCTCACCTTCACAGATACGCAGTATTTT

CDR3 length: 13
clone size: few
D gene: NA
J gene: TRBJ2-7
V gene: TRBV5-1
CDR3 protein: CASARTAAYEQYF
CDR3 DNA: TGCGCCAGCGCGCGGACTGCCGCCTACGAGCAGTACTTC

CDR3 length: 15
clone size: NA
D gene: NA
J gene: TRBJ2-7
V gene: TRBV28
CDR3 protein: CASKGPGRVGYEQYF
CDR3 DNA: TGTGCCAGCAAGGGCCCGGGAAGGGTTGGCTACGAGCAGTACTTC

CDR3 length: 16
clone size: NA
D gene: NA
J gene: TRBJ1-1
V gene: TRBV5-1
CDR3 protein: CASSLAGALPYPEAFF
CDR3 DNA: TGCGCCAGCAGCCTGGCGGGAGCTCTACCCTACCCTGAAGCTTTCTTT

CDR3 length: 13
clone size: NA
D gene: NA
J gene: TRBJ2-5
V gene: TRBV5-6
CDR3 protein: CASSAEVGETQYF
CDR3 DNA: TGTGCCAGCAGCGCTGAAGTCGGAGAGACCCAGTACTTC

CDR3 length: 13
clone size: NA
D gene: NA
J gene: TRBJ2-5
V gene: TRBV6-5
CDR3 protein: CASGDWNQETQYF
CDR3 DNA: TGTGCCAGCGGCGACTGGAACCAAGAGACCCAGTACTTC

CDR3 length: 13
clone size: NA
D gene: NA
J gene: TRBJ1-2
V gene: TRBV5-6
CDR3 protein: CASSRGMAGGYTF
CDR3 DNA: TGTGCCAGCAGCCGAGGTATGGCGGGGGGCTACACCTTC

CDR3 length: 14
clone size: NA
D gene: NA
J gene: TRBJ1-1
V gene: TRBV2
CDR3 protein: CASRVGRGWPEAFF
CDR3 DNA: TGTGCCAGCAGGGTCGGGAGGGGTTGGCCTGAAGCTTTCTTT

CDR3 length: 13
clone size: NA
D gene: NA
J gene: TRBJ2-1
V gene: TRBV11-3
CDR3 protein: CASSPPGGGEQFF
CDR3 DNA: TGTGCCAGCAGCCCGCCGGGGGGCGGTGAGCAGTTCTTC

CDR3 length: 14
clone size: NA
D gene: TRBD1
J gene: TRBJ1-2
V gene: TRBV9
CDR3 protein: CASSETGGNYGYTF
CDR3 DNA: TGTGCCAGCAGCGAGACAGGGGGCAACTATGGCTACACCTTC

CDR3 length: 15
clone size: once
D gene: TRBD1
J gene: TRBJ1-2
V gene: TRBV6-5
CDR3 protein: CASRRGTGGLYGYTF
CDR3 DNA: TGTGCCAGCAGACGCGGGACAGGGGGTCTCTATGGCTACACCTTC

CDR3 length: 15
clone size: once
D gene: TRBD1
J gene: TRBJ1-1
V gene: TRBV13
CDR3 protein: CASSPSTGRNTEAFF
CDR3 DNA: TGTGCCAGCAGCCCCTCGACAGGGAGGAACACTGAAGCTTTCTTT

CDR3 length: 16
clone size: NA
D gene: TRBD2
J gene: TRBJ2-3
V gene: TRBV7-7
CDR3 protein: CASSLGLGGSTDTQYF
CDR3 DNA: TGTGCCAGCAGCTTAGGTCTCGGGGGGAGCACAGATACGCAGTATTTT

CDR3 length: 19
clone size: NA
D gene: NA
J gene: TRBJ1-5
V gene: TRBV15
CDR3 protein: CATSREFYGLINSNQPQHF
CDR3 DNA: TGTGCCACCAGCAGAGAATTTTACGGACTAATTAATAGCAATCAGCCCCAGCATTTT

CDR3 length: 17
clone size: NA
D gene: TRBD1
J gene: TRBJ1-2
V gene: TRBV30
CDR3 protein: CAWSSGTVRASNYGYTF
CDR3 DNA: TGTGCCTGGAGTTCTGGGACAGTGCGGGCCTCTAACTATGGCTACACCTTC

CDR3 length: 15
clone size: NA
D gene: TRBD2
J gene: TRBJ2-3
V gene: TRBV2
CDR3 protein: CASHRRGAGTDTQYF
CDR3 DNA: TGTGCCAGCCATAGGCGGGGGGCGGGCACAGATACGCAGTATTTT

CDR3 length: 14
clone size: NA
D gene: TRBD2
J gene: TRBJ2-1
V gene: TRBV28
CDR3 protein: CASRKRGGYNEQFF
CDR3 DNA: TGTGCCAGCAGAAAGCGGGGGGGCTACAATGAGCAGTTCTTC

CDR3 length: 16
clone size: NA
D gene: NA
J gene: TRBJ2-1
V gene: TRBV5-7
CDR3 protein: CASSPRAGGSYNEQFF
CDR3 DNA: TGTGCCAGCAGCCCCCGAGCGGGTGGATCCTACAATGAGCAGTTCTTC

CDR3 length: 14
clone size: once
D gene: NA
J gene: TRBJ2-2
V gene: TRBV7-5
CDR3 protein: CVRSPWGSGGQLFF
CDR3 DNA: TGTGTCAGAAGCCCGTGGGGTAGCGGGGGTCAGCTGTTTTTT

CDR3 length: 16
clone size: NA
D gene: NA
J gene: TRBJ2-7
V gene: TRBV11-2
CDR3 protein: CASSLDSGGIPYEQYF
CDR3 DNA: TGTGCCAGCAGCTTAGATAGTGGGGGCATACCCTACGAGCAGTACTTC

CDR3 length: 16
clone size: NA
D gene: TRBD1
J gene: TRBJ1-4
V gene: TRBV28
CDR3 protein: CASSTSDRGTNEKLFF
CDR3 DNA: TGTGCCAGCAGTACTTCCGACAGGGGAACTAATGAAAAACTGTTTTTT

CDR3 length: 11
clone size: NA
D gene: NA
J gene: TRBJ1-1
V gene: TRBV6-5
CDR3 protein: CASQGNTEAFF
CDR3 DNA: TGTGCCAGTCAGGGGAATACTGAAGCTTTCTTT

CDR3 length: 15
clone size: NA
D gene: TRBD1
J gene: TRBJ1-2
V gene: TRBV3-1/TRBV3-2
CDR3 protein: CASSQDLRDRGGYTF
CDR3 DNA: TGTGCCAGCAGCCAAGATCTCCGGGACAGGGGCGGCTACACCTTC

CDR3 length: 14
clone size: few
D gene: NA
J gene: TRBJ2-7
V gene: TRBV6-6
CDR3 protein: CASSPASGTYEQYF
CDR3 DNA: TGTGCCAGCAGCCCAGCGTCCGGGACTTACGAGCAGTACTTC